This paragraph reports one T cell receptor beta chain. Its antigen remains unknown. The template was RNA from unsorted bulk tissue. The library came from three nested PCR rounds adapted from ARM-PCR protocols. TCRdb re-called the multiplex PCR reads with MiXCR, one entry per CDR3 protein. The table includes approximately 130,000 distinct CDR3 sequences, 60% to 70% detected once. This sample is part of a study of tumor and adjacent non-tumor tissue in lung cancer. The CDR3 loop spans 13 amino acids. Germline CDR1 GTSNPN, CDR2 SVGIG (reference sequence). With 5 bases removed from V and 1 base from J, the gap between germline ends came to 11 bases. Study-wide findings and caveats: Tumor tissue had significantly higher TCR diversity than normal lung.

The V call is TRBV30, the J call TRBJ1-1; a weak D match, TRBD1 (5 bases). The receptor was derived from a man aged 30 to 45 with non-small cell lung cancer. The sample was lung tumor tissue. DNA for the CDR3: TGTGCCTGGGACATAGGACAGAACACTGAAGCTTTCTTT. It encodes CAWDIGQNTEAFF.